This T cell receptor beta chain is from a study of yellow fever vaccine responses in identical twins. MiXCR, applied by TCRdb to the RT-PCR reads, yields one record per CDR3 protein. The repertoire consists of roughly 630 distinct CDR3 sequences, with around 79% occurring once and the leading ten covering around 26%. Study-wide points: Twin vaccine T cell responses reportedly seemed partly convergent, partly personalized.

On this clonotype: Its antigen is still unknown.

The source material was T cells from blood (PBMCs), unsorted or a sorted subset (not recorded which), sampled before or after yellow fever vaccination (not recorded which). The receptor's source is a female donor who received the yellow fever vaccine.

CDR3 region: CASSLATGNYGYTF. In DNA, the CDR3 is TGTGCCAGCAGCTTGGCCACAGGCAACTATGGCTACACCTTC. This rearrangement joins TRBV5-4 to TRBJ1-2; a weak D match, TRBD1 (5 bases). From germline, CDR1 is SGHNT and CDR2 YYREEE (reference sequence). The CDR3 runs 14 residues. Trimming removed 0 bases from V and 2 bases from J, with 8 bases in between.